A selection of T cell receptor beta chains follows, all from one sample in a study of cytomegalovirus exposure and HLA in healthy donors. Repertoires were generated with immunoSEQ multiplex PCR, while TCRdb's copy carries only in-frame clones and drops some. The sample holds some 200,000 clones, roughly 83% seen once. Sequenced material: PBMCs. Every receptor here comes from a girl aged 10 to 17 in good health and CMV-seronegative. CDR3s include the opening cysteine and the closing phenylalanine or tryptophan. A D gene is named only where the DNA matches it firmly. Size tells how often a clone was seen (once, few, many) or the class of an expanded clone, and some rows leave it out.

V gene	D gene	J gene	clone size	CDR3 protein	CDR3 DNA
TRBV4-2	NA	TRBJ1-6	NA	CASSQDRDRGGNSPLHF	TGTGCCAGCAGCCAAGACCGGGACCGAGGAGGGAATTCACCCCTCCACTTT
TRBV19	TRBD1	TRBJ2-6	NA	CASSIPTTGVGANVLTF	TGTGCCAGTAGTATCCCGACAACAGGGGTAGGGGCCAACGTCCTGACTTTC
TRBV4-3	TRBD1	TRBJ2-3	NA	CASSPNRGAPPDTQYF	TGCGCCAGCAGCCCGAACAGGGGCGCGCCTCCAGATACGCAGTATTTT
TRBV27	NA	TRBJ1-2	NA	CASSLSGSNYGYTF	TGTGCCAGCAGTTTATCCGGGTCCAACTATGGCTACACCTTC
TRBV5-8	TRBD1	TRBJ2-5	NA	CASSKGQIFRETQYF	TGTGCCAGCAGCAAGGGACAGATATTCAGGGAGACCCAGTACTTC
TRBV5-4	TRBD2	TRBJ2-5	NA	CASSLPGTSGSRETQYF	TGTGCCAGCAGCTTACCCGGGACTAGCGGGAGTAGGGAGACCCAGTACTTC
TRBV6-1	TRBD1	TRBJ1-5	NA	CASSGTTGNQPQHF	TGTGCCAGCAGTGGAACGACAGGGAATCAGCCCCAGCATTTT
TRBV6-1	NA	TRBJ1-4	NA	CASSEVGEKLFF	TGTGCCAGCAGTGAAGTGGGCGAAAAACTGTTTTTT
TRBV10-3	NA	TRBJ1-1	few	CAISDGQGNTEAFF	TGTGCCATCAGTGACGGGCAGGGGAACACTGAAGCTTTCTTT
TRBV9	NA	TRBJ2-7	NA	CASSALGSSYEQYF	TGTGCCAGCAGCGCGTTGGGCAGCTCTTACGAGCAGTACTTC
TRBV18	TRBD1	TRBJ2-2	NA	CASSRAAMIQGSGELFF	TGTGCCAGCTCCCGAGCGGCGATGATACAGGGGTCCGGGGAGCTGTTTTTT
TRBV6-6	TRBD1	TRBJ1-1	few	CASREQGAMTKAFF	TGTGCCAGCAGAGAACAGGGGGCAATGACCAAAGCTTTCTTT
TRBV5-4	TRBD2	TRBJ2-3	NA	CASSSRYKREAANTQYF	TGTGCCAGCAGCTCGAGGTATAAGCGGGAGGCCGCCAATACGCAGTATTTT
TRBV4-1	TRBD1	TRBJ1-1	few	CASSRRTGGNTEAFF	TGCGCCAGCAGCCGACGAACAGGGGGGAACACTGAAGCTTTCTTT
TRBV6-1	NA	TRBJ1-5	NA	CASSEIGQYQPQHF	TGTGCCAGCAGTGAAATCGGACAGTATCAGCCCCAGCATTTT
TRBV5-8	NA	TRBJ1-5	NA	CASRLRGGLSNQPQHF	TGTGCCAGCAGACTTAGGGGGGGTCTGAGCAATCAGCCCCAGCATTTT
TRBV14	NA	TRBJ2-7	NA	CASSQVGGFEQYF	TGTGCCAGCAGCCAAGTCGGAGGGTTCGAGCAGTACTTC
TRBV7-7	TRBD1	TRBJ2-4	once	CASSRDRGDIQYF	TGTGCCAGCAGCCGGGACAGGGGAGACATTCAGTACTTC
TRBV4-2	TRBD2	TRBJ2-5	NA	CASSQDVGGGQETQYF	TGTGCCAGCAGCCAAGATGTGGGGGGGGGCCAAGAGACCCAGTACTTC
TRBV30	NA	TRBJ2-2	NA	CAWSPVTAPSGELFF	TGTGCCTGGAGTCCCGTGACAGCCCCTTCCGGGGAGCTGTTTTTT
TRBV5-1	TRBD1	TRBJ2-7	NA	CASSLGQGAYEQYF	TGCGCCAGCAGCTTGGGACAGGGGGCATACGAGCAGTACTTC
TRBV21-1	NA	TRBJ2-7	NA	CASSKGGTSGRLSPEQYF	TGTGCCAGCAGCAAAGGAGGGACTAGCGGAAGGCTCTCTCCCGAGCAGTACTTC